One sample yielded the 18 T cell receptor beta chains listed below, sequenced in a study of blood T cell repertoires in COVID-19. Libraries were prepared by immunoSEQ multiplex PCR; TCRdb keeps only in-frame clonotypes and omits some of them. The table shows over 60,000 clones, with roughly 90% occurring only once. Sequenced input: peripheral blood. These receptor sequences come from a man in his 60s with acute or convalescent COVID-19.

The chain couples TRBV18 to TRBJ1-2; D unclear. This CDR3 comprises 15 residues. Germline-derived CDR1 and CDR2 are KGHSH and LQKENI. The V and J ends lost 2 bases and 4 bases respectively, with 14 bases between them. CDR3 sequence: CASSPELRGGYGYTF. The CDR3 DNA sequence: TGTGCCAGCTCACCAGAACTCCGAGGCGGCTATGGCTACACCTTC.

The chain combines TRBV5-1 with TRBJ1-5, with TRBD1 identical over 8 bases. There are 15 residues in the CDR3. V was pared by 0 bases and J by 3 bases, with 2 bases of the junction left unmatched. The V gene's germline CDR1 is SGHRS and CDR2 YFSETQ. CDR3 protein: CASSLEDRVNQPQHF. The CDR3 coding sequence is TGCGCCAGCAGCTTGGAGGACAGGGTCAATCAGCCCCAGCATTTT. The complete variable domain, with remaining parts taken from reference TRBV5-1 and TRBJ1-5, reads KAGVTQTPRYLIKTRGQQVTLSCSPISGHRSVSWYQQTPGQGLQFLFEYFSETQRNKGNFPGRFSGRQFSNSRSEMNVSTLELGDSALYLCASSLEDRVNQPQHFGDGTRLSIL.

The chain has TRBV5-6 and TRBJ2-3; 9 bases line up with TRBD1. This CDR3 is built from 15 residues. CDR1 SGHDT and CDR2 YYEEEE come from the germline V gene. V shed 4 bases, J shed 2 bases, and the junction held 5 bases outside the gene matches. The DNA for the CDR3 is TGTGCCAGCAGCCCAGACAGGGGGTACACAGATACGCAGTATTTT. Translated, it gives CASSPDRGYTDTQYF.

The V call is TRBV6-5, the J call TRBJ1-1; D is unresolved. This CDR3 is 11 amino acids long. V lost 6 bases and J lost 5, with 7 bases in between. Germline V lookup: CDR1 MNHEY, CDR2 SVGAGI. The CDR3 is CASRWATEAFF. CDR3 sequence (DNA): TGTGCCAGCAGGTGGGCGACTGAAGCTTTCTTT.

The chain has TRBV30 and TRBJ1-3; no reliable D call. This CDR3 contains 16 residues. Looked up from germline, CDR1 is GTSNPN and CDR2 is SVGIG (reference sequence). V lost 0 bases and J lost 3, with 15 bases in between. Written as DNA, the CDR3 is TGTGCCTGGAGTGTAGGTTCTGACTCTCGTGGAAACACCATATATTTT. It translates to CAWSVGSDSRGNTIYF.

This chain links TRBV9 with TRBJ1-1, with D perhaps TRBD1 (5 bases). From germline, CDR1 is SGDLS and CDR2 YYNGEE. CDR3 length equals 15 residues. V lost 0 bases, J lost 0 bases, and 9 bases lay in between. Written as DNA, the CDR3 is TGTGCCAGCAGCGTAGACGACAGAATGAACACTGAAGCTTTCTTT. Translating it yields CASSVDDRMNTEAFF.

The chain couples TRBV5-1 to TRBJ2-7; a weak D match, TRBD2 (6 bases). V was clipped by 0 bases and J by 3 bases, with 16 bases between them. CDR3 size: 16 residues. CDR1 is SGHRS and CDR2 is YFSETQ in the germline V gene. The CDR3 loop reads CASSLAPSGSIYEQYF. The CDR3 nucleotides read TGCGCCAGCAGCTTGGCCCCGAGCGGGTCGATCTACGAGCAGTACTTC.

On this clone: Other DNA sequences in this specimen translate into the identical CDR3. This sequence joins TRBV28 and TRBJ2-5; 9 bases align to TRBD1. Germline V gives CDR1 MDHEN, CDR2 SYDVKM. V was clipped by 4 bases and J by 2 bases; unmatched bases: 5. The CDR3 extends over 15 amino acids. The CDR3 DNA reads TGTGCCAGCAGTTCCACCGGGACAGGGCAAGAGACCCAGTACTTC. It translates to CASSSTGTGQETQYF.

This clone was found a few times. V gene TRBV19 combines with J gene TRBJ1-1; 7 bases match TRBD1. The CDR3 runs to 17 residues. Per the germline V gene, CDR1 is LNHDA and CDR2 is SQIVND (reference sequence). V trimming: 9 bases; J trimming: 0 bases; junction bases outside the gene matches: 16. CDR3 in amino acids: CASRQGNYFDMNTEAFF. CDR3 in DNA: TGTGCCAGCAGACAGGGCAACTACTTTGATATGAACACTGAAGCTTTCTTT.

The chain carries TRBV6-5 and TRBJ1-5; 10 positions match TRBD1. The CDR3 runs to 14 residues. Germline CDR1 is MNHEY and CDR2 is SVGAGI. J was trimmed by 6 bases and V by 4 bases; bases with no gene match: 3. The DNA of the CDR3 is TGTGCCAGCAGTTCGGGACAGGGGTTTCAGCCCCAGCATTTT. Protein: CASSSGQGFQPQHF.

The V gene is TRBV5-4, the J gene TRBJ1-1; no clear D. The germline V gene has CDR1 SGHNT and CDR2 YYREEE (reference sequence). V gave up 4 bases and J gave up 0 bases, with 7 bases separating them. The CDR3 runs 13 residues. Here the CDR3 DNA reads TGTGCCAGCAGCGAACAGTTGAACACTGAAGCTTTCTTT. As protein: CASSEQLNTEAFF.

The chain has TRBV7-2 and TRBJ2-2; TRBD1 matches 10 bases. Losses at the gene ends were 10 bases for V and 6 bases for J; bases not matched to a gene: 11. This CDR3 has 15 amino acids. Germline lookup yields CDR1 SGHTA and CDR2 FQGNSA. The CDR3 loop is CATRRGQGRSGELFF. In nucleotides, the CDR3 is TGTGCCACCCGGAGGGGACAGGGGAGGTCCGGGGAGCTGTTTTTT. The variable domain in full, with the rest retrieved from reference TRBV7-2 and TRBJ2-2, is GAGVSQSPSNKVTEKGKDVELRCDPISGHTALYWYRQSLGQGLEFLIYFQGNSAPDKSGLPSDRFSAERTGGSVSTLTIQRTQQEDSAVYLCATRRGQGRSGELFFGEGSRLTVL.

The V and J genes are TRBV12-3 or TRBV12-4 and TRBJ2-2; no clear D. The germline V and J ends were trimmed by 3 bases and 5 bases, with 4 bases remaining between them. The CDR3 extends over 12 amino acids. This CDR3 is CASSLRTGELFF. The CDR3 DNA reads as TGTGCCAGCAGTTTGCGGACCGGGGAGCTGTTTTTT.

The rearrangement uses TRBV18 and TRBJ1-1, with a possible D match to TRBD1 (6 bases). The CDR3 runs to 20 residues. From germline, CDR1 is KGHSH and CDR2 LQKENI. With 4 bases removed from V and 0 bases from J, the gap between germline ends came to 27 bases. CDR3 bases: TGTGCCAGCTCACTCGACAGGTTGCCTGGGGTGGTAACACTGAACACTGAAGCTTTCTTT. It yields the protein CASSLDRLPGVVTLNTEAFF.

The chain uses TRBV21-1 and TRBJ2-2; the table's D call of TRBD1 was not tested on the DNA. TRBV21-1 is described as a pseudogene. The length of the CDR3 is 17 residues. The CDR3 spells CASSKLQTELPPGELFF. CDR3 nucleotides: TGTGCCAGCAGCAAACTTCAAACAGAGCTCCCTCCCGGGGAGCTGTTTTTT.

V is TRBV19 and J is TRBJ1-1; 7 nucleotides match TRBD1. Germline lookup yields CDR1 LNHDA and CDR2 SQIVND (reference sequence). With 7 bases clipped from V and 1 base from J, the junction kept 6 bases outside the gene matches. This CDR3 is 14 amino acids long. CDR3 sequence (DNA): TGTGCCAGTAAGTACGGACAGGAGAACACTGAAGCTTTCTTT. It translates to CASKYGQENTEAFF.

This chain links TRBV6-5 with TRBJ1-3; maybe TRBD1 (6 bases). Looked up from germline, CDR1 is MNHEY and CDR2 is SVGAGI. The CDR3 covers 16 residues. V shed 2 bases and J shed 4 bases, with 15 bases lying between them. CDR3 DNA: TGTGCCAGCAGTTACGCGGGGGGCCGTCTAGGAAACACCATATATTTT. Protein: CASSYAGGRLGNTIYF.

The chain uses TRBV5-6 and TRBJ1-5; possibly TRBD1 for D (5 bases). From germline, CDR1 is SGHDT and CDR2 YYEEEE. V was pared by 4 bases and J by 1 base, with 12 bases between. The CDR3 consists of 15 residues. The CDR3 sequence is CASSSTGVSNQPQHF. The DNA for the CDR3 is TGTGCCAGCAGCAGTACAGGCGTCAGCAATCAGCCCCAGCATTTT.